Each of the 27 T cell receptor beta chains below was sequenced from the same sample in a study of blood T cell repertoires in COVID-19 (dated by TCRdb to 2018 to 2021). Receptors were amplified or captured by the immunoSEQ multiplex PCR assay. Sourced from immuneACCESS, this table was stored by TCRdb with only in-frame sequences that have V and J called. A share of the clones is absent; for the studies checked, an unresolved V gene accounts for under half, and the remainder has no known explanation. The sample table shows a few hundred thousand clones, and approximately 80% are seen once. In total, the top ten clones hold approximately 15% of the sample. Sequences were obtained from PBMCs or T cells enriched from blood (not recorded which). The source is a man aged 35 to 55 who had recovered from COVID-19.

A single count supports this clone. The V and J genes are TRBV7-8 and TRBJ1-5, with TRBD1 matching over 8 bases. Germline trimming cut 5 bases from V and 6 bases from J; bases unmatched to any gene: 6. The CDR3 totals 14 residues. Germline-derived CDR1 and CDR2 are SGHVS and FQNEAQ. CDR3: CASSHQGARQPQHF. CDR3 coding DNA: TGTGCCAGCAGCCACCAGGGGGCTCGTCAGCCCCAGCATTTT.

The rearrangement uses TRBV5-1 and TRBJ2-3; a weak D match, TRBD2 (5 bases). Germline V gene lookup returns CDR1 SGHRS and CDR2 YFSETQ. V was cut by 2 bases and J by 10 bases, with 14 bases left in between. The CDR3 has 13 residues. CDR3 nucleotide sequence: TGCGCCAGCAGCTTTGAGGGTGTATGGGCGCAGTATTTT. Protein product: CASSFEGVWAQYF. The full variable domain, with the rest looked up from reference TRBV5-1 and TRBJ2-3, is KAGVTQTPRYLIKTRGQQVTLSCSPISGHRSVSWYQQTPGQGLQFLFEYFSETQRNKGNFPGRFSGRQFSNSRSEMNVSTLELGDSALYLCASSFEGVWAQYFGPGTRLTVL.

V is TRBV7-2 and J is TRBJ1-2; 7 nucleotides agree with TRBD1. CDR1 is SGHTA and CDR2 is FQGNSA in the germline V gene. The trim removed 3 bases at V and 4 bases at J, leaving 11 bases unmatched. The CDR3 runs 16 residues. The CDR3 coding sequence is TGTGCCAGCAGCTTCCCTCCTGGGGGGACAGTCTATGGCTACACCTTC. Translating it yields CASSFPPGGTVYGYTF.

This chain joins TRBV12-3 or TRBV12-4 and TRBJ1-3; D is ambiguous. The germline V and J ends were trimmed by 7 bases and 1 base, with 8 bases remaining between them. CDR3 length equals 13 residues. The CDR3 region has the DNA TGTGCCAGCAACAAACATTCTGGAAACACCATATATTTT. It translates to CASNKHSGNTIYF.

This chain connects TRBV6-5 to TRBJ1-3; 8 bases match TRBD1. The CDR3 runs 13 residues. Per the germline V gene, CDR1 is MNHEY and CDR2 is SVGAGI. The junction had 0 bases not matched to a gene; V was cut back by 6 bases and J by 2 bases. The CDR3 nucleotides are TGTGCCAGCAGGACAGGGGCTGGAAACACCATATATTTT. Its protein is CASRTGAGNTIYF.

The rearrangement links TRBV4-3 to TRBJ1-4; D is possibly TRBD1 (6 bases). CDR3 size: 16 residues. Trimming removed 0 bases at V and 4 bases at J, with 12 bases between. From germline, CDR1 is LGHNA and CDR2 YSLEER. CDR3 in DNA: TGCGCCAGCAGCCAAGATGGACAGCCCTTTAATGAAAAACTGTTTTTT. Protein product: CASSQDGQPFNEKLFF.

This clone was observed a single time. The J gene is TRBJ2-2, the V gene TRBV13; weak D call: TRBD2 (6 bases). CDR1 and CDR2 from the germline V gene are PRHDT and FYEKMQ (reference sequence). V lost 5 bases and J lost 4, with 17 bases in between. The CDR3 covers 16 residues. The CDR3 DNA reads as TGTGCCAGCAGCCACCGTGGAGGGCGTACCACCGGGGAGCTGTTTTTT. Amino acid sequence: CASSHRGGRTTGELFF.

V usage is TRBV4-2 and J usage is TRBJ1-5; no definite D call. This CDR3 is 15 amino acids long. Germline V lookup: CDR1 LGHNA, CDR2 YNFKEQ. Trimming stripped 5 bases from V and 0 bases from J, with 11 bases between. CDR3 sequence: CASSEAVYSNQPQHF. The CDR3, as DNA: TGTGCCAGCAGCGAAGCCGTGTATAGCAATCAGCCCCAGCATTTT.

This clone was recorded only once. The CDR3 region is CASSQFAGGGYYNQPQHF. As DNA, the CDR3 is TGTGCCAGCAGCCAGTTTGCCGGGGGGGGGTATTACAATCAGCCCCAGCATTTT. The V and J genes are TRBV11-3 and TRBJ1-5; tentative D call: TRBD1 (5 bases). Per germline, CDR1 SGHNT and CDR2 YENEEA. There are 18 residues in the CDR3. The ends were cut back, 5 bases at V and 3 bases at J, with 23 bases in the middle.

The rearrangement links TRBV18 to TRBJ1-3; 11 bases fit TRBD1. J lost 0 bases, V lost 0 bases, and 4 bases had no gene match. The CDR3 is 18 residues long. Germline CDR1 and CDR2: KGHSH and LQKENI. Here the CDR3 DNA reads TGTGCCAGCTCACCACCGGGACAGGGGGTCGACTCTGGAAACACCATATATTTT. Protein: CASSPPGQGVDSGNTIYF.

This clone was seen a few times. J is TRBJ1-1 and V is TRBV19, with 7 bases matching TRBD1. The CDR3 sequence is 14 residues long. Germline assignment: CDR1 LNHDA and CDR2 SQIVND (reference sequence). Germline trimming cut 2 bases from V and 6 bases from J; bases unmatched to any gene: 6. CDR3 sequence reads: CASSINHGTAEAFF. DNA of the CDR3: TGTGCCAGTAGTATAAATCACGGGACAGCTGAAGCTTTCTTT.

As for this clone: A read error may account for a junction end that differs from germline. V usage is TRBV5-4 and J usage is TRBJ2-5; the D is unclear. The CDR3 has 15 amino acids. Germline lookup yields CDR1 SGHNT and CDR2 YYREEE (reference sequence). This chain's CDR3 is CASRLGATTPETQYF. The CDR3 DNA follows: TGTGCCAGCAGGTTGGGCGCGACGACTCCAGAGACCCAGTACTTC.

The V and J genes are TRBV27 and TRBJ1-2; D perhaps matches TRBD1 (5 bases). Looked up from germline, CDR1 is MNHEY and CDR2 is SMNVEV (reference sequence). Trimming pared 0 bases from V and 0 bases from J, leaving 8 bases between. The CDR3 contains 15 residues. The CDR3 sequence: CASSLSSTANYGYTF. As DNA, the CDR3 is TGTGCCAGCAGTTTATCGTCGACAGCTAACTATGGCTACACCTTC.

The V call is TRBV9, the J call TRBJ2-7; 8 bases line up with TRBD1. Germline V gene data show CDR1 as SGDLS and CDR2 as YYNGEE. The CDR3 totals 14 residues. Germline trimming cut 4 bases from V and 5 bases from J; bases unmatched to any gene: 8. CDR3 DNA sequence: TGTGCCAGCAGCCCTTCGGACAGGGCAAACGAGCAGTACTTC. Translated, it gives CASSPSDRANEQYF.

The chain combines TRBV7-3 with TRBJ2-6, with no clear D. The CDR3 spans 14 residues. Germline lookup yields CDR1 SGHTA and CDR2 FQGTGA. Trimming took off 6 bases at V and 4 bases at J, with 10 bases between the two ends. The CDR3 protein is CASSLSPGANVLTF. For the CDR3, the DNA is TGTGCCAGCAGTCTCTCCCCCGGGGCCAACGTCCTGACTTTC. Full variable domain (remainder filled in from reference TRBV7-3 and TRBJ2-6): GAGVSQTPSNKVTEKGKYVELRCDPISGHTALYWYRQSLGQGPEFLIYFQGTGAADDSGLPNDRFFAVRPEGSVSTLKIQRTERGDSAVYLCASSLSPGANVLTFGAGSRLTVL.

A few counts support this clone. Different DNA sequences within this sample yield the same CDR3. V is TRBV6-2 or TRBV6-3 and J is TRBJ2-7; TRBD1 agrees at 7 bases. The V segment lost 4 bases and the J segment 4 bases; nucleotides outside the gene matches: 10. The CDR3 is 15 residues long. Looked up from germline, CDR1 is MNHEY and CDR2 is SVGEGT. CDR3 nucleotide sequence: TGTGCCAGCAGTTCCCCACGACAGGGAACTTACGAGCAGTACTTC. Translating gives CASSSPRQGTYEQYF.

This clone was observed once. The J gene is TRBJ2-6, the V gene TRBV5-4, with TRBD2 matching over 7 bases. The CDR3 is 18 residues long. V was clipped by 0 bases and J by 0 bases; unmatched bases: 6. In germline, CDR1 is SGHNT, CDR2 YYREEE (reference sequence). CDR3 in amino acids: CASSLGGRVNSGANVLTF. The CDR3 bases are TGTGCCAGCAGCTTGGGAGGGAGGGTGAACTCTGGGGCCAACGTCCTGACTTTC.

V gene TRBV27 combines with J gene TRBJ1-1; D possibly corresponds to TRBD1 (5 bases). V was clipped by 5 bases and J by 1 base, with 11 bases between them. The CDR3 extends over 14 amino acids. Germline CDR1 reads MNHEY; CDR2 reads SMNVEV (reference sequence). The CDR3 DNA reads TGTGCCAGCAGTCTCAGACAGACGAACACTGAAGCTTTCTTT. Its protein is CASSLRQTNTEAFF.

The chain recombines TRBV29-1 with TRBJ1-2, with D possibly being TRBD1 (5 bases). V dropped 6 bases and J dropped 8 bases, with 13 bases sitting between them. There are 11 residues in the CDR3. CDR1 and CDR2 from the germline V gene are SQVTM and ANQGSEA. CDR3 in amino acids: CSVDDREGYTF. DNA for the CDR3: TGCAGCGTCGACGACAGAGAAGGCTACACCTTC.

The chain has TRBV14 and TRBJ2-1; 11 bases map to TRBD2. The CDR3 has 17 residues. Looked up from germline, CDR1 is SGHDN and CDR2 is FVKESK. After removal of 4 bases from V and 5 bases from J, the junction contained 10 bases not matched to a gene. CDR3: CASSRSTSGIGNNEQFF. For the CDR3, the DNA is TGTGCCAGCAGCCGCTCGACTAGCGGGATCGGGAACAATGAGCAGTTCTTC.

The CDR3 bases are TGTGCCAGCAGAGGGACAGGGAATCAGCCCCAGCATTTT. Encoded protein: CASRGTGNQPQHF. This chain connects TRBV6-5 to TRBJ1-5, with TRBD1 matching over 9 bases. With V trimmed by 6 bases and J by 4 bases, 1 base remained unmatched. The CDR3 runs to 13 residues. Germline V gives CDR1 MNHEY, CDR2 SVGAGI.

This clone was seen only once. V is TRBV3-1 (or the pseudogene TRBV3-2) and J is TRBJ2-3; 11 bases agree with TRBD2. Germline loops: CDR1 LGHDT, CDR2 YNNKEL (reference sequence). V was pared by 5 bases and J by 3 bases, with 4 bases of the junction left unmatched. CDR3 length: 15 amino acids. CDR3 residues: CASSYTSGRTDTQYF. In DNA form, the CDR3 reads TGTGCCAGCAGCTACACTAGCGGGAGAACAGATACGCAGTATTTT.

The CDR3 DNA is TGCGCCAGCAGCTCCGGGACAGGGGGATCGGAGACCCAGTACTTC. It encodes CASSSGTGGSETQYF. The chain joins TRBV5-1 to TRBJ2-5; TRBD1 matches at 11 bases. V lost 3 bases, J lost 5 bases, and 6 bases stayed unmatched. In germline, CDR1 is SGHRS, CDR2 YFSETQ. The CDR3 is 15 residues long.

V is TRBV7-7 and J is TRBJ2-3; D unresolved. Germline values: CDR1 SSHAT, CDR2 FNYEAQ (reference sequence). V was cut by 5 bases and J by 0 bases, with 12 bases left in between. This CDR3 spans 15 amino acids. The CDR3 protein is CASSLSQASTDTQYF. DNA of the CDR3: TGTGCCAGCAGCCTCTCGCAGGCTAGCACAGATACGCAGTATTTT.

The table lists this clone with a count of one. The rearrangement uses TRBV4-1 and TRBJ2-7, with a possible D match to TRBD1 (6 bases). Germline V gene lookup returns CDR1 MGHRA and CDR2 YSYEKL. The CDR3 sequence is 14 residues long. V lost 4 bases and J 1 base, leaving 11 bases between the germline ends. The CDR3 here is CASSPTDSSYEQYF. In nucleotides, the CDR3 is TGCGCCAGCAGCCCCACGGACAGTTCCTACGAGCAGTACTTC.

The chain uses TRBV30 and TRBJ1-2; 8 nucleotides match TRBD1. The trim removed 0 bases at V and 8 bases at J, leaving 5 bases unmatched. Germline assignment: CDR1 GTSNPN and CDR2 SVGIG (reference sequence). The CDR3 totals 13 residues. CDR3: CAWSVQGVGGYTF. CDR3 nucleotide sequence: TGTGCCTGGAGTGTACAGGGGGTCGGGGGCTACACCTTC.

This chain links TRBV28 with TRBJ1-1; possible D gene TRBD1, 6 bases. Trimming left V 3 bases short and J 4 bases short, with 15 bases between. This CDR3 is built from 15 residues. Germline V gene lookup returns CDR1 MDHEN and CDR2 SYDVKM. The CDR3 is CASSFLGGLGTEAFF. In DNA form, the CDR3 reads TGTGCCAGCAGTTTCCTCGGGGGGCTGGGCACTGAAGCTTTCTTT.